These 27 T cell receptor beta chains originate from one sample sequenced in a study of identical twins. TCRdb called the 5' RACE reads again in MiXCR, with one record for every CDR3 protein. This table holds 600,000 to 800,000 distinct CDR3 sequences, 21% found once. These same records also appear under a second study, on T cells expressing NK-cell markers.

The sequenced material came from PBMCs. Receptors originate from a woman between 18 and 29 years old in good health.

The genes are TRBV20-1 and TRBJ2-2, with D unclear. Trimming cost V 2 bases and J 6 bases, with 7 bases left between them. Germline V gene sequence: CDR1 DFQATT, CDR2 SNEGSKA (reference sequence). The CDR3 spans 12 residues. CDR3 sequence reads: CSARPSPGELFF. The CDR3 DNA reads TGCAGTGCTAGACCTTCCCCCGGGGAGCTGTTTTTT.

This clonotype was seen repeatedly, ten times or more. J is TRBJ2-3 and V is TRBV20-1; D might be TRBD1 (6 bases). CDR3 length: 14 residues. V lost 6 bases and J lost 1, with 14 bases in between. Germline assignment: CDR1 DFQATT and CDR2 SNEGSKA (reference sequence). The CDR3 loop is CSAAGAGGTDTQYF. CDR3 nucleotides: TGCAGTGCAGCCGGGGCAGGGGGCACAGATACGCAGTATTTT.

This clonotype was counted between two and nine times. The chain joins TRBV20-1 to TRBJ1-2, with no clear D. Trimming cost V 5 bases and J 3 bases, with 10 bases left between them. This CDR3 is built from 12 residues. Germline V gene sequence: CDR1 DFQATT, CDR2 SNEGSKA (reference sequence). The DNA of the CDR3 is TGCAGTGCTGGCCCTCTCGACTATGGCTACACCTTC. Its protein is CSAGPLDYGYTF.

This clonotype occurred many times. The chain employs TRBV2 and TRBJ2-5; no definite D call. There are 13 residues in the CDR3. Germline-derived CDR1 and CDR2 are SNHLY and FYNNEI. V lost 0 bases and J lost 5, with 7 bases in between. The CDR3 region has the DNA TGTGCCAGCAGTGAAGCGACGAGGGAGACCCAGTACTTC. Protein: CASSEATRETQYF.

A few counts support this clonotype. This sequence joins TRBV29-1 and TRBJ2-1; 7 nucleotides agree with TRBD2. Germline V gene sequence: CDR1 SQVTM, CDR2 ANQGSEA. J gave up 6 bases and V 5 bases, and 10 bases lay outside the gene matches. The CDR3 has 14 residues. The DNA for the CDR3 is TGCAGCGTTCAGCGGGATTTTACCTCCAATGAGCAGTTCTTC. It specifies CSVQRDFTSNEQFF.

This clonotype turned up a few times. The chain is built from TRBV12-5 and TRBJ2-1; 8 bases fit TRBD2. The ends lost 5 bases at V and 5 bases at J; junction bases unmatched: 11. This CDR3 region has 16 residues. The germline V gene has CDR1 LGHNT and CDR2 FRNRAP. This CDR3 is CASGISNSGMNNEQFF. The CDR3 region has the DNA TGTGCTAGTGGTATCTCGAATAGCGGGATGAACAATGAGCAGTTCTTC.

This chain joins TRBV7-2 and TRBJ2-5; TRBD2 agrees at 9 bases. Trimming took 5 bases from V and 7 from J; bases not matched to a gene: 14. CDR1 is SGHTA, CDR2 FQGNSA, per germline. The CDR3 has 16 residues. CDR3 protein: CASSPPGTSTLRTQYF. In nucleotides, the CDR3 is TGTGCCAGCAGCCCCCCCGGGACTAGCACCCTCCGGACCCAGTACTTC.

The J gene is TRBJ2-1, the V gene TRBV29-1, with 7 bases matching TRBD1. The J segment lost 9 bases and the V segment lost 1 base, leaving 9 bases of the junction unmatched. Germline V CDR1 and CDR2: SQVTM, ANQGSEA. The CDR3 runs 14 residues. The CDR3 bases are TGCAGCGTTGAAGGAGCAGGGACAGTGGGTGAGCAGTTCTTC. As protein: CSVEGAGTVGEQFF.

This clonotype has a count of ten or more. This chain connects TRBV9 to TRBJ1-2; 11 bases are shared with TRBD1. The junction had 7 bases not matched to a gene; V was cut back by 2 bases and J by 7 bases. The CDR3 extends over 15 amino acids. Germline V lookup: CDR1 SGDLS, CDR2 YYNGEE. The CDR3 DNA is TGTGCCAGCAGCGTGTGGACAGGGGGCGCCTCTGGCTACACCTTC. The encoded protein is CASSVWTGGASGYTF.

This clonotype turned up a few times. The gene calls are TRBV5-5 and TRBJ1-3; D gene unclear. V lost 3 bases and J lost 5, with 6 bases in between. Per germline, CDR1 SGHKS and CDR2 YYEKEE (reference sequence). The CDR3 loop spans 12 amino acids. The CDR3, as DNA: TGTGCCAGCAGCTATGAGAGAAACACCATATATTTT. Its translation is CASSYERNTIYF.

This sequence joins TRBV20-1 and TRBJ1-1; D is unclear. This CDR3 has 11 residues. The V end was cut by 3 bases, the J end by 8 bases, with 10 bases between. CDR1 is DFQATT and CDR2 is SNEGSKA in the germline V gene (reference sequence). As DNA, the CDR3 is TGCAGTGCTAGCCGGTTAGCCGAAGCTTTCTTT. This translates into CSASRLAEAFF.

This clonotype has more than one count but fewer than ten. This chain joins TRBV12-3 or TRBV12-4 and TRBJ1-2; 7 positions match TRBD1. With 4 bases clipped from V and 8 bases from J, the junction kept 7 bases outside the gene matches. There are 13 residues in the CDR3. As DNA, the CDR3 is TGTGCCAGCAGTTCCGGGACAGCTATGGGCTACACCTTC. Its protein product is CASSSGTAMGYTF.

The CDR3 nucleotides are TGTGCCAGCAGCTTGCAATTTGGGGGGCTTGAAGCTTTCTTT. Protein: CASSLQFGGLEAFF. This chain joins TRBV5-5 and TRBJ1-1; TRBD1 might be the D (6 bases). The CDR3 totals 14 residues. The V gene's germline CDR1 is SGHKS and CDR2 YYEKEE (reference sequence). V dropped 1 base and J dropped 7 bases, with 14 bases sitting between them.

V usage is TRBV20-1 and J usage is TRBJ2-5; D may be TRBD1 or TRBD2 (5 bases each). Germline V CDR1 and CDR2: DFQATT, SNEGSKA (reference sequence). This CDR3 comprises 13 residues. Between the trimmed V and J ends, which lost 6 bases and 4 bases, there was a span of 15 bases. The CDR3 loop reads CSALGEGTETQYF. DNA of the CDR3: TGCAGTGCCTTAGGTGAAGGGACAGAGACCCAGTACTTC.

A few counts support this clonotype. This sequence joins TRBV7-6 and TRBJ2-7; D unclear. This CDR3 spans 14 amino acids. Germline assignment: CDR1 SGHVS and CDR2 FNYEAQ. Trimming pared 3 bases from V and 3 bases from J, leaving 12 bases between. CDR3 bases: TGTGCCAGCAGCTTGTTGGCATTCGACTACGAGCAGTACTTC. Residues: CASSLLAFDYEQYF.

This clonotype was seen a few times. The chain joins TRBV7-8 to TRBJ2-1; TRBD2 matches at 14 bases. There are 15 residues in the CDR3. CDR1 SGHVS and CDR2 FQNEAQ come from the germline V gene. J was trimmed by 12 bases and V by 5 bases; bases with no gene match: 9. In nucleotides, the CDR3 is TGTGCCAGCAGCCTCGGGACTAGCGGGAGCTGGGGGCAGTTCTTC. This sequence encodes CASSLGTSGSWGQFF.

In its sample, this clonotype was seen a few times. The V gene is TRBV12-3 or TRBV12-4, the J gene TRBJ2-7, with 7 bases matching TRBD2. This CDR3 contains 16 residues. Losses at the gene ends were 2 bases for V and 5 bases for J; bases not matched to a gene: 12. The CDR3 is CASSLFPRRGGDEQYF. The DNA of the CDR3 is TGTGCCAGCAGTTTATTTCCTCGACGGGGAGGGGACGAGCAGTACTTC.

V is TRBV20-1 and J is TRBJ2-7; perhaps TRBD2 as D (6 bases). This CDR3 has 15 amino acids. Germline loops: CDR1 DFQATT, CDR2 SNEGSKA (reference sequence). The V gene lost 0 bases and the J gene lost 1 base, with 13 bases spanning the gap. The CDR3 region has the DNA TGCAGTGCTAGAGATCGGGTGGAGGGTTCCTACGAGCAGTACTTC. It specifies CSARDRVEGSYEQYF.

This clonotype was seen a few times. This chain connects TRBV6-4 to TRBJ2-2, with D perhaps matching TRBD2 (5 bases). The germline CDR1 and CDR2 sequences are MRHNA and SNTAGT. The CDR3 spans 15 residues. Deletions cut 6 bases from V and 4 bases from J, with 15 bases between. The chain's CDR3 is CASSAFGVGTGELFF. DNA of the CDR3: TGTGCCAGCAGCGCCTTCGGGGTCGGCACCGGGGAGCTGTTTTTT.

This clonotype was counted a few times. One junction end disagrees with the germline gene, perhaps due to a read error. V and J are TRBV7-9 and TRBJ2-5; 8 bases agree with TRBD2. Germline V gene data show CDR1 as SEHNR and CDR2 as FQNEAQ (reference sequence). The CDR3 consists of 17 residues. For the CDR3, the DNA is TGTGCCAGCAACTTAATTCGACGGCGGGGGGCCCAAGAGACCCAGTACTTC. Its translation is CASNLIRRRGAQETQYF.

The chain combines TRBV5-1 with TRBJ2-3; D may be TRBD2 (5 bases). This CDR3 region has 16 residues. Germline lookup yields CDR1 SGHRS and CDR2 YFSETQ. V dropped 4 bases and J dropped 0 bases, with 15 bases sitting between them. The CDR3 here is CASSLGASASTDTQYF. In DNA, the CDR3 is TGCGCCAGCAGCCTGGGAGCAAGCGCTAGCACAGATACGCAGTATTTT.

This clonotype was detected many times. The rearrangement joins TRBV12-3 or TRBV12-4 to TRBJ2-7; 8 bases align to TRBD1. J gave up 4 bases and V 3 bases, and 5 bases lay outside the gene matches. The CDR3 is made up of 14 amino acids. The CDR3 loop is CASSLIQGGYEQYF. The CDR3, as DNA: TGTGCCAGCAGTTTGATACAGGGGGGATACGAGCAGTACTTC.

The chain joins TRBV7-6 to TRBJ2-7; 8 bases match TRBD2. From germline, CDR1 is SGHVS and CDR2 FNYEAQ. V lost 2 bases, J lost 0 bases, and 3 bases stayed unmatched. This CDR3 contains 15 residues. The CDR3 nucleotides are TGTGCCAGCAGCTTAAGCGGGGGTTTCTCCTACGAGCAGTACTTC. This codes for CASSLSGGFSYEQYF.

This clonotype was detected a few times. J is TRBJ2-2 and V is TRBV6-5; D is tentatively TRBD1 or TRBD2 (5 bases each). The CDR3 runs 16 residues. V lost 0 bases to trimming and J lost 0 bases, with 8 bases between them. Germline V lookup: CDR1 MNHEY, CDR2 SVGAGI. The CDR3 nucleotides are TGTGCCAGCAGTTACTCTGGGGGAGCGAACACCGGGGAGCTGTTTTTT. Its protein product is CASSYSGGANTGELFF.

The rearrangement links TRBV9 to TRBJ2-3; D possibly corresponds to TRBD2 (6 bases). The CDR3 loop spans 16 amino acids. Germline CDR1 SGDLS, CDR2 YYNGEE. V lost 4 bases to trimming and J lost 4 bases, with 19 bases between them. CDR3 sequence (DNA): TGTGCCAGCAGCCCCCGGGGAGGCCTCTCGGCAGATACGCAGTATTTT. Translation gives CASSPRGGLSADTQYF.

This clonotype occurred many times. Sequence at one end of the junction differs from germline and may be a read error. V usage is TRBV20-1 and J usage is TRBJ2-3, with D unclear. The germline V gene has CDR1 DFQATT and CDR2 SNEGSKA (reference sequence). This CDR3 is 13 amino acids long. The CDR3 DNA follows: TGCAGTGCCAGAGCCGGGAGCACAGATACGCAGTATTTT. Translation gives CSARAGSTDTQYF.

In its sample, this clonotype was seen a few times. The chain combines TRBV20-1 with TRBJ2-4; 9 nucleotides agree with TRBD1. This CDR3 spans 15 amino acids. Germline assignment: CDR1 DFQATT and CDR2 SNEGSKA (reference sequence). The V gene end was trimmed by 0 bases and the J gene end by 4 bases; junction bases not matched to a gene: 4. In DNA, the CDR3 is TGCAGTGCTAGAGATACGACAGGGGGGAAAAACATTCAGTACTTC. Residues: CSARDTTGGKNIQYF.